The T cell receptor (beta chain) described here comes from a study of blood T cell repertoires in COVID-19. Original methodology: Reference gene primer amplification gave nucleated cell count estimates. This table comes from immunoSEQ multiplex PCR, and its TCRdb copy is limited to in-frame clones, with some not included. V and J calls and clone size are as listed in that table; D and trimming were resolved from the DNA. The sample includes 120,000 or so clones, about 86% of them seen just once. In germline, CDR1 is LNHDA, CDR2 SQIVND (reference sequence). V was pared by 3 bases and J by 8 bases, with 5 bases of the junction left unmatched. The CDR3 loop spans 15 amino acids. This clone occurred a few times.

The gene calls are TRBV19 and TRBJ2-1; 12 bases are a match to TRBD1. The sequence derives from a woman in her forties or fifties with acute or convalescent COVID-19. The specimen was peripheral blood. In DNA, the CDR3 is TGTGCCAGTAGTATTACCGGGACAGGGGGCTATGAGCAGTTCTTC. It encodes CASSITGTGGYEQFF.